A single sample is the source of the 27 T cell receptor beta chains below, sequenced in a study of shared clonotypes between healthy human individuals. This table comes from immunoSEQ multiplex PCR, and its TCRdb copy is limited to in-frame clones, with some not included. The sample shows 2 million to 2.5 million clones, 85% to 95% of them seen only once. The specimen sequenced was naive CD4+ T cells from PBMCs. Subset indicated: CD45RA+ positively selected. These receptors were obtained from a man between 18 and 35 years old in good health. Some clones in this sample may be carry-over from other donors' samples.

The rearrangement links TRBV7-9 to TRBJ1-2; 7 bases are shared with TRBD1. The CDR3 extends over 12 amino acids. Looked up from germline, CDR1 is SEHNR and CDR2 is FQNEAQ (reference sequence). V shed 5 bases, J shed 8 bases, and the junction held 5 bases outside the gene matches. The chain's CDR3 is CASSRTGEGYTF. CDR3 DNA: TGTGCCAGCAGCCGTACAGGGGAGGGCTACACCTTC.

The rearrangement links TRBV30 to TRBJ1-5; TRBD1 is a possible D gene (6 bases). V lost 1 base, J lost 3 bases, and 13 bases lay in between. Germline loops: CDR1 GTSNPN, CDR2 SVGIG (reference sequence). The CDR3 extends over 15 amino acids. The CDR3 protein is CAWSGGRGHNQPQHF. The CDR3 region has the DNA TGTGCCTGGAGTGGGGGCAGGGGTCACAATCAGCCCCAGCATTTT.

This chain joins TRBV7-3 and TRBJ2-3; 7 bases agree with TRBD2. The germline V gene encodes CDR1 SGHTA and CDR2 FQGTGA. The CDR3 contains 14 residues. V was clipped by 2 bases and J by 2 bases; unmatched bases: 1. The CDR3 bases are TGTGCCAGCAGCTTAGGGACTATCACAGATACGCAGTATTTT. Its protein product is CASSLGTITDTQYF. The whole variable domain, remainder taken from reference TRBV7-3 and TRBJ2-3, is GAGVSQTPSNKVTEKGKYVELRCDPISGHTALYWYRQSLGQGPEFLIYFQGTGAADDSGLPNDRFFAVRPEGSVSTLKIQRTERGDSAVYLCASSLGTITDTQYFGPGTRLTVL.

The CDR3 here is CASSLTGTSPLAAFF. The CDR3 DNA reads as TGTGCCAGCAGCTTGACGGGGACCTCCCCGCTGGCCGCTTTCTTT. The chain has TRBV7-3 and TRBJ1-1; perhaps TRBD1 as D (5 bases). The germline V gene encodes CDR1 SGHTA and CDR2 FQGTGA. This CDR3 spans 15 amino acids. The V and J ends lost 3 bases and 11 bases respectively, with 22 bases between them.

V gene TRBV6-9 combines with J gene TRBJ1-5, with TRBD1 as a possible D gene (6 bases). The CDR3 runs 15 residues. Between the trimmed V and J ends, which lost 6 bases and 4 bases, there was a span of 16 bases. CDR1 and CDR2 from the germline V gene are MNHGY and SVAAGI. The CDR3 reads CASRYTGTSNQPQHF. The CDR3 DNA is TGTGCCAGCAGATATACCGGGACATCAAATCAGCCCCAGCATTTT.

This chain links TRBV19 with TRBJ1-5, with a tentative D call TRBD1 (5 bases). Deletions cut 5 bases from V and 9 bases from J, with 11 bases between. CDR3 length equals 12 residues. The V gene's germline CDR1 is LNHDA and CDR2 SQIVND (reference sequence). CDR3 in DNA: TGTGCCAGTAGTGTCCCCGGGGGGCCCCAGCATTTT. Its translation: CASSVPGGPQHF.

V and J are TRBV6-6 and TRBJ1-1; weak D call: TRBD1 (6 bases). V lost 6 bases and J 1 base, leaving 12 bases between the germline ends. CDR3 length equals 14 residues. Germline V gene data show CDR1 as MNHNY and CDR2 as SVGAGI (reference sequence). CDR3 bases: TGTGCCAGCAGGAACGAACAGGGGAACACTGAAGCTTTCTTT. It yields the protein CASRNEQGNTEAFF.

In the case of this clone: Other DNA sequences of this sample code for an identical CDR3. The chain couples TRBV5-1 to TRBJ2-7; 8 nucleotides line up with TRBD1. The CDR3 has 14 residues. Germline V CDR1 and CDR2: SGHRS, YFSETQ. Trimming took 4 bases from V and 4 from J; bases not matched to a gene: 7. The CDR3 DNA follows: TGCGCCAGCAGCCTGCTTGGACAGGGATACGAGCAGTACTTC. The encoded protein is CASSLLGQGYEQYF. Complete variable domain (other parts from reference TRBV5-1 and TRBJ2-7): KAGVTQTPRYLIKTRGQQVTLSCSPISGHRSVSWYQQTPGQGLQFLFEYFSETQRNKGNFPGRFSGRQFSNSRSEMNVSTLELGDSALYLCASSLLGQGYEQYFGPGTRLTVT.

The CDR3 reads CASSPSRGQTNYNEQFF. The CDR3 nucleotides are TGTGCCAGCAGCCCCTCTAGGGGGCAGACGAACTACAATGAGCAGTTCTTC. This rearrangement joins TRBV9 to TRBJ2-1, with 7 bases that match TRBD1. This CDR3 comprises 17 residues. The V gene end was trimmed by 4 bases and the J gene end by 3 bases; junction bases not matched to a gene: 13. Germline lookup yields CDR1 SGDLS and CDR2 YYNGEE.

V is TRBV9 and J is TRBJ2-7; unclear D gene. Germline CDR1 reads SGDLS; CDR2 reads YYNGEE. Trimming took 0 bases from V and 4 from J, leaving 14 bases between them. The CDR3 is made up of 15 amino acids. The CDR3 sequence: CASSVGASRQYEQYF. CDR3 DNA sequence: TGTGCCAGCAGCGTAGGCGCCTCCCGGCAATACGAGCAGTACTTC.

The chain combines TRBV9 with TRBJ1-3, with D uncertain. Germline V gene sequence: CDR1 SGDLS, CDR2 YYNGEE. The CDR3 spans 14 residues. V was shortened by 3 bases and J by 1 base, with 8 bases between the two germline ends. This CDR3 is CASSARSSGNTIYF. DNA of the CDR3: TGTGCCAGCAGCGCTCGATCGTCTGGAAACACCATATATTTT. Together with reference TRBV9 and TRBJ1-3, the CDR3 gives the full variable domain: DSGVTQTPKHLITATGQRVTLRCSPRSGDLSVYWYQQSLDQGLQFLIQYYNGEERAKGNILERFSAQQFPDLHSELNLSSLELGDSALYFCASSARSSGNTIYFGEGSWLTVV.

This chain uses TRBV28 with TRBJ2-1; 7 positions agree with TRBD2. CDR3 size: 15 residues. V dropped 6 bases and J dropped 7; count of bases not matched to a gene: 12. Germline V CDR1 and CDR2: MDHEN, SYDVKM. The CDR3 loop is CASRSTSENRNEQFF. The CDR3 bases are TGTGCCAGCAGGTCCACTAGCGAAAACAGGAATGAGCAGTTCTTC.

V usage is TRBV4-3 and J usage is TRBJ2-7; 9 bases are shared with TRBD1. Unmatched junction bases numbered 13, after V lost 4 bases and J lost 3 bases. The CDR3 is 17 residues long. Germline V CDR1 and CDR2: LGHNA, YSLEER. The CDR3 spells CASSRSPVGQGFYEQYF. CDR3 DNA: TGCGCCAGCAGCCGGTCGCCCGTGGGACAGGGATTCTACGAGCAGTACTTC.

Concerning this clone itself: The sample holds other DNA sequences that translate to the same CDR3. The chain has TRBV2 and TRBJ1-1; possibly TRBD1 for D (5 bases). CDR3 length: 13 amino acids. Germline CDR1 and CDR2: SNHLY and FYNNEI. The germline V and J ends were trimmed by 6 bases and 1 base, with 9 bases remaining between them. DNA for the CDR3: TGTGCCAGCAGCCGGGACCAGAACACTGAAGCTTTCTTT. Its translation is CASSRDQNTEAFF. Variable domain in full (rest from reference TRBV2 and TRBJ1-1): EPEVTQTPSHQVTQMGQEVILRCVPISNHLYFYWYRQILGQKVEFLVSFYNNEISEKSEIFDDQFSVERPDGSNFTLKIRSTKLEDSAMYFCASSRDQNTEAFFGQGTRLTVV.

The chain employs TRBV2 and TRBJ2-2; 7 bases are shared with TRBD1. V dropped 7 bases and J dropped 4; count of bases not matched to a gene: 24. Germline V gene sequence: CDR1 SNHLY, CDR2 FYNNEI. The CDR3 extends over 20 amino acids. The CDR3 sequence is CASNTGAVFVRSPGTGELFF. The DNA of the CDR3 is TGTGCCAGCAACACAGGGGCGGTTTTCGTGCGGTCCCCCGGCACCGGGGAGCTGTTTTTT.

This chain links TRBV2 with TRBJ2-5; the match to TRBD2 covers 13 bases. CDR3 length: 15 amino acids. The V gene's germline CDR1 is SNHLY and CDR2 FYNNEI. The trim removed 6 bases at V and 4 bases at J, leaving 5 bases unmatched. CDR3 amino acids: CASRGTSGIGETQYF. Here the CDR3 DNA reads TGTGCCAGCAGGGGGACTAGCGGGATTGGAGAGACCCAGTACTTC.

The J gene is TRBJ1-5, the V gene TRBV5-5; D not certain. Germline loops: CDR1 SGHKS, CDR2 YYEKEE (reference sequence). V dropped 4 bases and J dropped 5 bases, with 7 bases sitting between them. This CDR3 contains 12 residues. CDR3 sequence reads: CASSRMDQPQHF. The CDR3 nucleotides are TGTGCCAGCAGCCGCATGGATCAGCCCCAGCATTTT.

The genes are TRBV6-1 and TRBJ2-3, with 11 bases aligning to TRBD1. V trimming: 6 bases; J trimming: 4 bases; junction bases outside the gene matches: 6. Germline CDR1 is MNHNS and CDR2 is SASEGT. The CDR3 spans 15 residues. Here the CDR3 reads CASRDRGLSPDTQYF. For the CDR3, the DNA is TGTGCCAGCAGGGACAGGGGGCTAAGCCCAGATACGCAGTATTTT.

The genes are TRBV7-2 and TRBJ1-2; the match to TRBD1 covers 8 bases. CDR1 and CDR2 (germline): SGHTA, FQGNSA. Trimming at V came to 5 bases and at J to 2 bases, leaving 7 bases not matched to a gene. The CDR3 loop spans 15 amino acids. The DNA of the CDR3 is TGTGCCAGCAGCACTCAGACAGGGGCCAACTATGGCTACACCTTC. Translating it yields CASSTQTGANYGYTF.

The J gene is TRBJ1-1, the V gene TRBV30, with D unclear. V was trimmed by 2 bases and J by 4 bases, leaving 8 bases between them. The V gene's germline CDR1 is GTSNPN and CDR2 SVGIG (reference sequence). This CDR3 comprises 12 residues. CDR3 sequence (DNA): TGTGCCTGGAGTCGGGATACCACTGAAGCTTTCTTT. Translation: CAWSRDTTEAFF. The complete variable domain, with remaining parts taken from reference TRBV30 and TRBJ1-1, reads SQTIHQWPATLVQPVGSPLSLECTVEGTSNPNLYWYRQAAGRGLQLLFYSVGIGQISSEVPQNLSASRPQDRQFILSSKKLLLSDSGFYLCAWSRDTTEAFFGQGTRLTVV.

The rearrangement uses TRBV29-1 and TRBJ2-7; TRBD1 matches at 7 bases. The ends lost 7 bases at V and 3 bases at J; junction bases unmatched: 12. CDR3 length: 14 residues. Germline V gives CDR1 SQVTM, CDR2 ANQGSEA. The CDR3 coding sequence is TGCAGCGCCCAAGGTTCAGGGGGAAGCTACGAGCAGTACTTC. Its translation: CSAQGSGGSYEQYF.

This clone was observed a handful of times. V and J are TRBV30 and TRBJ1-5; D not certain. Trimming pared 3 bases from V and 3 bases from J, leaving 9 bases between. The CDR3 runs 13 residues. CDR1 GTSNPN and CDR2 SVGIG come from the germline V gene (reference sequence). The CDR3 region is CAWRLDHNQPQHF. The CDR3 DNA is TGTGCCTGGAGACTAGACCACAATCAGCCCCAGCATTTT.

The rearrangement links TRBV7-9 to TRBJ2-1; D is uncertain. Germline-derived CDR1 and CDR2 are SEHNR and FQNEAQ (reference sequence). The V gene lost 4 bases and the J gene lost 6 bases, with 7 bases spanning the gap. The CDR3 runs to 12 residues. The CDR3 loop reads CASSSDSNEQFF. CDR3 nucleotide sequence: TGTGCCAGCAGCTCAGACTCCAATGAGCAGTTCTTC.

CDR3 sequence reads: CAIRERAGGNTEAFF. The CDR3 coding sequence is TGTGCCATCAGAGAACGGGCAGGGGGGAACACTGAAGCTTTCTTT. The chain recombines TRBV10-3 with TRBJ1-1; 7 positions match TRBD1. CDR3 length: 15 residues. The germline V gene has CDR1 ENHRY and CDR2 SYGVKD. Trimming took 6 bases from V and 1 from J; bases not matched to a gene: 8.

The chain combines TRBV5-8 with TRBJ2-5; a weak D match, TRBD1 (5 bases). The germline gives CDR1 SGHTS, CDR2 YDEGEE. This CDR3 region has 14 residues. The germline V and J ends were trimmed by 0 bases and 4 bases, with 10 bases remaining between them. CDR3 nucleotides: TGTGCCAGCAGCTTGGCCTGGGGCGGAGAGACCCAGTACTTC. Its protein product is CASSLAWGGETQYF.

The chain couples TRBV7-2 to TRBJ2-2; 14 bases are a match to TRBD2. The V segment lost 3 bases and the J segment 6 bases; nucleotides outside the gene matches: 6. CDR3 length: 17 amino acids. CDR1 and CDR2 from the germline V gene are SGHTA and FQGNSA. As DNA, the CDR3 is TGTGCCAGCAGCTTTCTGGGACTAGCGGGAGCTGCCGGGGAGCTGTTTTTT. Its protein is CASSFLGLAGAAGELFF.

With regard to this clone: Other DNA variants within this sample encode the same CDR3. The rearrangement joins TRBV7-3 to TRBJ1-2; 8 bases are shared with TRBD1. Germline V CDR1 and CDR2: SGHTA, FQGTGA. V lost 5 bases, J lost 2 bases, and 4 bases stayed unmatched. The CDR3 extends over 14 amino acids. The CDR3 reads CASSPDRGNYGYTF. CDR3 sequence (DNA): TGTGCCAGCAGCCCCGACAGGGGAAACTATGGCTACACCTTC.